This TCR beta chain appears in the sequencing data of a study of blood T cell repertoires in COVID-19. Background on the study: Samples representing acute and convalescent COVID-19 were sourced from the United States, Italy and Spain. The analysed material was cDNA or gDNA that came from T cells, B-cell-depleted T cells, or PBMCs.

V trimming: 4 bases; J trimming: 2 bases; junction bases outside the gene matches: 8. Per the germline V gene, CDR1 is LGHDT and CDR2 is YNNKEL (reference sequence). The CDR3 covers 15 residues. TCRdb's copy holds only in-frame clones and misses some; the assay was immunoSEQ multiplex PCR. The sample lists roughly 78,000 clones, roughly 89% occurring once. This receptor was obtained from a man in his sixties with acute or convalescent COVID-19. V is TRBV3-1 (or the pseudogene TRBV3-2) and J is TRBJ2-7, with 7 bases that match TRBD2. Sequenced input: peripheral blood. The CDR3 bases are TGTGCCAGCAGCCTTACTAGCGCCCGACCCTACGAGCAGTACTTC. This translates into CASSLTSARPYEQYF.